These 12 T cell receptor beta chains share one sample of origin, sequenced in a study of shared clonotypes between healthy human individuals. Profiling relied on immunoSEQ multiplex PCR, and the TCRdb table lists in-frame clones only, not all of them. The sample includes about 2.1 million clones, roughly 95% of them seen just once. Naive CD8 cells, CD45RO-negative and positively selected for CCR7, excluded terminally differentiated effector memory CD45RA+ cells. The sequencing sample was made of naive CD8+ T cells from PBMCs. The source of these receptors is a man between 18 and 35 years old in good health. Some clones in this sample may be carry-over from other donors' samples.

The CDR3 DNA follows: TGCGCCAGCAGCACCTTCGGGCTAGCGGGAGGGCCTAACACCGGGGAGCTGTTTTTT. Protein: CASSTFGLAGGPNTGELFF. The J gene is TRBJ2-2, the V gene TRBV5-1; 12 bases are shared with TRBD2. Germline CDR1 SGHRS, CDR2 YFSETQ. The CDR3 is 19 amino acids. Trimming took 4 bases from V and 2 from J; bases not matched to a gene: 12.

The chain carries TRBV6-5 and TRBJ2-1; D tentatively reads TRBD1 or TRBD2 (5 bases each). The germline V gene encodes CDR1 MNHEY and CDR2 SVGAGI. The V and J ends lost 4 bases and 4 bases respectively, with 11 bases between them. This CDR3 contains 14 residues. CDR3 in DNA: TGTGCCAGCAGTTTCAGGGACGGTTACAATGAGCAGTTCTTC. Protein product: CASSFRDGYNEQFF.

The chain carries TRBV4-2 and TRBJ2-1; TRBD2 matches 10 bases. Germline CDR1 LGHNA, CDR2 YNFKEQ. This CDR3 is 16 amino acids long. V lost 4 bases and J lost 5; bases outside the gene matches: 8. The CDR3: CASSLSLAGEDNEQFF. DNA of the CDR3: TGTGCCAGCAGCCTTAGTCTAGCGGGAGAGGACAATGAGCAGTTCTTC.

The V gene is TRBV7-2, the J gene TRBJ2-1; 11 bases line up with TRBD2. The CDR3 spans 19 residues. Germline values: CDR1 SGHTA, CDR2 FQGNSA. Trimming at V came to 2 bases and at J to 0 bases, leaving 9 bases not matched to a gene. The CDR3 bases are TGTGCCAGCAGCTTAATGGGACTAGCGGATTTAAGCTCCTACAATGAGCAGTTCTTC. Its translation: CASSLMGLADLSSYNEQFF.

The rearrangement uses TRBV11-2 and TRBJ2-1, with 9 positions matching TRBD1. This CDR3 contains 16 residues. Trimming removed 1 base from V and 4 bases from J; junction bases left unmatched: 5. CDR1 and CDR2 from the germline V gene are SGHAT and FQNNGV. The CDR3 loop reads CASSLVDRGRYNEQFF. For the CDR3, the DNA is TGTGCCAGCAGCTTAGTGGACAGGGGCCGGTACAATGAGCAGTTCTTC.

The chain carries TRBV27 and TRBJ2-4; D might be TRBD1 (6 bases). This CDR3 is 14 amino acids long. Per germline, CDR1 MNHEY and CDR2 SMNVEV (reference sequence). V lost 6 bases and J 3 bases, leaving 12 bases between the germline ends. CDR3 sequence: CASSETGDKNIQYF. The DNA for the CDR3 is TGTGCCAGCAGCGAGACAGGCGACAAAAACATTCAGTACTTC.

Details on this clone: This sample includes further DNA sequences coding for the same CDR3. The chain combines TRBV7-9 with TRBJ1-1; unclear D gene. Germline values: CDR1 SEHNR, CDR2 FQNEAQ (reference sequence). The CDR3 runs to 12 residues. Trimming took 0 bases from V and 5 from J, leaving 4 bases between them. CDR3 nucleotide sequence: TGTGCCAGCAGCTTAGCGGGGACTGAAGCTTTCTTT. This encodes CASSLAGTEAFF.

The V call is TRBV27, the J call TRBJ1-6, with a weak D call TRBD1 (5 bases). Germline V lookup: CDR1 MNHEY, CDR2 SMNVEV (reference sequence). Between the trimmed V and J ends, which lost 3 bases and 0 bases, there was a span of 12 bases. The CDR3 has 17 amino acids. CDR3 nucleotides: TGTGCCAGCAGTTTCGCTTCCGGGGGCTCCTATAATTCACCCCTCCACTTT. Residues: CASSFASGGSYNSPLHF.

The rearrangement links TRBV4-3 to TRBJ1-2; no clear D gene. The CDR3 is 16 residues long. The germline V and J ends were trimmed by 2 bases and 7 bases, with 20 bases remaining between them. The germline CDR1 and CDR2 sequences are LGHNA and YSLEER. For the CDR3, the DNA is TGCGCCAGCAGCCAAATCACCGGTGTACTGGAAGGTGGCTACACCTTC. The encoded protein is CASSQITGVLEGGYTF.

The gene calls are TRBV29-1 and TRBJ2-1; D is undetermined. The CDR3 has 11 amino acids. Germline CDR1 and CDR2: SQVTM and ANQGSEA. V lost 5 bases, J lost 5 bases, and 7 bases lay in between. CDR3: CSVPAHNEQFF. CDR3 nucleotide sequence: TGCAGCGTTCCAGCCCACAATGAGCAGTTCTTC.

This clone came up once. The rearrangement uses TRBV7-2 and TRBJ2-1; unclear D gene. The CDR3 totals 16 residues. Germline lookup yields CDR1 SGHTA and CDR2 FQGNSA. V was pared by 3 bases and J by 0 bases, with 12 bases between. The CDR3 bases are TGTGCCAGCAGCTTGGTCCCACCGCTCTCCTACAATGAGCAGTTCTTC. It translates to CASSLVPPLSYNEQFF.

This chain links TRBV28 with TRBJ2-7; a possible D gene is TRBD1 (6 bases). CDR1 MDHEN and CDR2 SYDVKM come from the germline V gene. V was clipped by 7 bases and J by 0 bases, with 13 bases between them. The CDR3 sequence is 14 residues long. This CDR3 is CASMETGSSYEQYF. CDR3 coding DNA: TGTGCCAGCATGGAGACAGGAAGCTCCTACGAGCAGTACTTC.